This T cell receptor (beta chain) was sequenced for a study of T cells in women clearing cervical HPV infection. Study as a whole: Blood came at first lesion visit for cases, post-clearance for controls.

Concerning this clone itself: Sequencing ends 3 residues short of the CDR3 end; the germline J gene provides the rest.

Germline assignment: CDR1 ENHRY and CDR2 SYGVKD. V lost 4 bases to trimming and J lost 1 base, with 14 bases between them. There are 16 residues in the CDR3. Profiling relied on immunoSEQ multiplex PCR, and the TCRdb table lists in-frame clones only, not all of them. The sample data list tens of thousands of clones. Sequenced material: blood buffy coat. The clonotype comes from a woman aged 18 to 75 with a cervical HPV16 infection that either progressed to CIN3+ or cleared (not recorded which). The rearrangement links TRBV10-3 to TRBJ2-1; the D gene is possibly TRBD2 (5 bases). CDR3 DNA, as far as it was read: TGTGCCATCAGTGCTAGCCGCTCCGGGTCCTACAATGAG. It specifies CAISASRSGSYNE. The complete CDR3 reads CAISASRSGSYNEQFF.